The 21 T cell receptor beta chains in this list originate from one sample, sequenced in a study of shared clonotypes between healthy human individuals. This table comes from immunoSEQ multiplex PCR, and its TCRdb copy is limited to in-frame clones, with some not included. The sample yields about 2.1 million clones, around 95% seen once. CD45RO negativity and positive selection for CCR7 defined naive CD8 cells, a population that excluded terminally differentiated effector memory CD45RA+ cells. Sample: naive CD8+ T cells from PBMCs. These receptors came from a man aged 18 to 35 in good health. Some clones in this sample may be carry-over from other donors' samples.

Here the CDR3 DNA reads TGTGCCAGCAGCGCCGGGACTAGCGCCAGCACAGATACGCAGTATTTT. Residues: CASSAGTSASTDTQYF. The rearrangement uses TRBV5-4 and TRBJ2-3; 10 nucleotides align to TRBD2. Germline-derived CDR1 and CDR2 are SGHNT and YYREEE (reference sequence). CDR3 length: 16 residues. V dropped 4 bases and J dropped 0; count of bases not matched to a gene: 5.

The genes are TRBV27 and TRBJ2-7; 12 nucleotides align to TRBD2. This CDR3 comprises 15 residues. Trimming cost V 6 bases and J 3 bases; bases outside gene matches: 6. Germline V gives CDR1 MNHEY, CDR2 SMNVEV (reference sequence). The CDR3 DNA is TGTGCCAGCAGCCAGACTAGCGGGAGAGTCTACGAGCAGTACTTC. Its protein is CASSQTSGRVYEQYF.

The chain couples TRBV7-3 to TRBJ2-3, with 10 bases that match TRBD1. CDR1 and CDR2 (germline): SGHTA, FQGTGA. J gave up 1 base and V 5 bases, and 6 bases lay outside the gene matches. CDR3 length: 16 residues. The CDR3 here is CASSPYGTGGTDTQYF. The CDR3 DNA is TGTGCCAGCAGCCCTTACGGGACAGGGGGCACAGATACGCAGTATTTT.

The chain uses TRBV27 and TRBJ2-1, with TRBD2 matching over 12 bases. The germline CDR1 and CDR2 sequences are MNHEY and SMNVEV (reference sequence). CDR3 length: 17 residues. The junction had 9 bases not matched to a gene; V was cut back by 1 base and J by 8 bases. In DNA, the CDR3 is TGTGCCAGCAGTTTATTAAACCTAGCGGGAGGGCCGGATGAGCAGTTCTTC. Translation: CASSLLNLAGGPDEQFF.

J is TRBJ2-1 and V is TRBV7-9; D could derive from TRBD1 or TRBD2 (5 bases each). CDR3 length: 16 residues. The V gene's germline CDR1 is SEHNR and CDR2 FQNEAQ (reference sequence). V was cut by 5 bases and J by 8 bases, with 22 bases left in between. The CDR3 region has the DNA TGTGCCAGCAGCCCGGCGAGGGGAATACTACAATATGAGCAGTTCTTC. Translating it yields CASSPARGILQYEQFF.

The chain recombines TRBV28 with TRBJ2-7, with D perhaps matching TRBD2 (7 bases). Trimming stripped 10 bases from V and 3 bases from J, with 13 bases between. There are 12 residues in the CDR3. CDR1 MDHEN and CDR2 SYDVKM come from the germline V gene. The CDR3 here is CATEGGVYEQYF. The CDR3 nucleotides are TGTGCCACCGAAGGGGGGGTCTACGAGCAGTACTTC.

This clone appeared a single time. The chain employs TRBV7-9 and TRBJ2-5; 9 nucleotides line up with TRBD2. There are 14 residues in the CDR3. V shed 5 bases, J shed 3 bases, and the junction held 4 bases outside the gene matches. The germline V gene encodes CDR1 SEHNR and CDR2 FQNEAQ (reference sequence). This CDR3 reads CASSPRTSEETQYF. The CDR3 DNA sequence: TGTGCCAGCAGCCCTCGGACTAGCGAAGAGACCCAGTACTTC.

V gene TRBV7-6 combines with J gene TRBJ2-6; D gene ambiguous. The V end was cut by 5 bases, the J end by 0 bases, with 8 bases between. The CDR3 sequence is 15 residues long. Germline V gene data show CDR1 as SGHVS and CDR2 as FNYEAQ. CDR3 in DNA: TGTGCCAGCAGCGCTCTGAGCTCTGGGGCCAACGTCCTGACTTTC. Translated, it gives CASSALSSGANVLTF.

The CDR3 reads CASSGGLAGQYEQYF. CDR3 DNA: TGTGCCAGCAGCGGGGGACTAGCAGGACAATACGAGCAGTACTTC. The chain uses TRBV5-4 and TRBJ2-7; 9 bases match TRBD2. The CDR3 contains 15 residues. The V gene end was trimmed by 4 bases and the J gene end by 4 bases; junction bases not matched to a gene: 9. From germline, CDR1 is SGHNT and CDR2 YYREEE (reference sequence).

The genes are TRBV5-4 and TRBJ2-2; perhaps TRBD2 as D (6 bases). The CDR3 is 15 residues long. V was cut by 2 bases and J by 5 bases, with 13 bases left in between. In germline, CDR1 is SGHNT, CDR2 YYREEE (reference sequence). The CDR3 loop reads CASSFSSGVTGELFF. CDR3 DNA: TGTGCCAGCAGCTTTAGTAGCGGAGTTACCGGGGAGCTGTTTTTT.

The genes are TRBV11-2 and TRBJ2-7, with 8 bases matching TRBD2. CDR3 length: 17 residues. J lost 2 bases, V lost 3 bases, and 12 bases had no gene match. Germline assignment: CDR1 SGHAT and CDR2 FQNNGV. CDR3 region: CASSLGPVPGLAYEQYF. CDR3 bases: TGTGCCAGCAGCTTGGGCCCCGTACCGGGACTAGCCTACGAGCAGTACTTC. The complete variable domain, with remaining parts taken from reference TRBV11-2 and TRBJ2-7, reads EAGVAQSPRYKIIEKRQSVAFWCNPISGHATLYWYQQILGQGPKLLIQFQNNGVVDDSQLPKDRFSAERLKGVDSTLKIQPAKLEDSAVYLCASSLGPVPGLAYEQYFGPGTRLTVT.

CDR3 sequence reads: CATHSWGGDSYEQYF. The DNA for the CDR3 is TGTGCCACCCACAGCTGGGGCGGGGATTCCTACGAGCAGTACTTC. The chain uses TRBV27 and TRBJ2-7, with D maybe TRBD2 (6 bases). The V gene lost 10 bases and the J gene lost 1 base, with 20 bases spanning the gap. The CDR3 has 15 residues. Germline V gene sequence: CDR1 MNHEY, CDR2 SMNVEV (reference sequence).

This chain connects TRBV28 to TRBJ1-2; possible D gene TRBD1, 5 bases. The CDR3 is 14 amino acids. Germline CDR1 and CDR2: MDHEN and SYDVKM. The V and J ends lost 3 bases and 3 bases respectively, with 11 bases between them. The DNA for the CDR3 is TGTGCCAGCAGTTTCTATACGGGGGACTATGGCTACACCTTC. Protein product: CASSFYTGDYGYTF.

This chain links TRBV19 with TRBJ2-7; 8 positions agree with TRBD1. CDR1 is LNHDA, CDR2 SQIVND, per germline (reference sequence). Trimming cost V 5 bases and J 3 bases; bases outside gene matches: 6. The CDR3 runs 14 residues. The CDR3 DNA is TGTGCCAGTAGTGTCGGGACAGGACTCTACGAGCAGTACTTC. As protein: CASSVGTGLYEQYF.

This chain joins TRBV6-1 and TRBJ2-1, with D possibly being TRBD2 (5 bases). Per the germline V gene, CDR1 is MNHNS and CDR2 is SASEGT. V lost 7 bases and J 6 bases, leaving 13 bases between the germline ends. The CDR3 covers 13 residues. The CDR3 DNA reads TGTGCCAGCATTTTCGGGGAACGCAATGAGCAGTTCTTC. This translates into CASIFGERNEQFF.

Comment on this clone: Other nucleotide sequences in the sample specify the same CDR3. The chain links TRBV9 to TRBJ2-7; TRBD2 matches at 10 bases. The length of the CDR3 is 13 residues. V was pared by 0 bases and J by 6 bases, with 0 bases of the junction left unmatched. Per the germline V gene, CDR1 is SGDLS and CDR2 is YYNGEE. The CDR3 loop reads CASSVGTSGEQYF. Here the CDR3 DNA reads TGTGCCAGCAGCGTAGGGACTAGCGGCGAGCAGTACTTC.

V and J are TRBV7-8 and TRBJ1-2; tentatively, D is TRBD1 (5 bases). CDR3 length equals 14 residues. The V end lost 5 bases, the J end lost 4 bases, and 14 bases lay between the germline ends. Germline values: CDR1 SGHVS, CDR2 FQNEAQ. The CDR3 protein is CASSLTDSPYGYTF. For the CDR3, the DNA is TGTGCCAGCAGCCTCACCGACAGCCCCTATGGCTACACCTTC.

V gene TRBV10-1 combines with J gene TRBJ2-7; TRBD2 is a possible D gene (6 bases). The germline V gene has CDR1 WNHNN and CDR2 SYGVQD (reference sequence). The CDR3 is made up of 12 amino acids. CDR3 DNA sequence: TGCGCACAGCGACTAGTAGACTACGAGCAGTACTTC. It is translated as CAQRLVDYEQYF.

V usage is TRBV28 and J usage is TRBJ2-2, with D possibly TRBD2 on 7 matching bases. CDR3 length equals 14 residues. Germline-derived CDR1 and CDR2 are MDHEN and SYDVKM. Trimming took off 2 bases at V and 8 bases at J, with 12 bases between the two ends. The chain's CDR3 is CASSLGGGGGELFF. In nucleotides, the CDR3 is TGTGCCAGCAGTTTAGGCGGGGGCGGTGGGGAGCTGTTTTTT.

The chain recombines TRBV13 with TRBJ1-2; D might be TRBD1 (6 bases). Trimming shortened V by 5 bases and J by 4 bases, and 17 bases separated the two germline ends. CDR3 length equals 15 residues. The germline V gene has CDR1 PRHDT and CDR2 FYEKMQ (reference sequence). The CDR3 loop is CASSIRQAAPYGYTF. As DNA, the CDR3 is TGTGCCAGCAGCATTAGACAGGCCGCACCCTATGGCTACACCTTC.

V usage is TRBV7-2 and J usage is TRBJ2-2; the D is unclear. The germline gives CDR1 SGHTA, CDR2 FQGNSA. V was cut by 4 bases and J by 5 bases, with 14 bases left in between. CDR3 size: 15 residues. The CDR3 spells CASSSPVRPTGELFF. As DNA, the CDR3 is TGTGCCAGCAGCTCCCCGGTCAGGCCGACCGGGGAGCTGTTTTTT. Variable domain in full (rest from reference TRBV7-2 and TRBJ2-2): GAGVSQSPSNKVTEKGKDVELRCDPISGHTALYWYRQSLGQGLEFLIYFQGNSAPDKSGLPSDRFSAERTGGSVSTLTIQRTQQEDSAVYLCASSSPVRPTGELFFGEGSRLTVL.